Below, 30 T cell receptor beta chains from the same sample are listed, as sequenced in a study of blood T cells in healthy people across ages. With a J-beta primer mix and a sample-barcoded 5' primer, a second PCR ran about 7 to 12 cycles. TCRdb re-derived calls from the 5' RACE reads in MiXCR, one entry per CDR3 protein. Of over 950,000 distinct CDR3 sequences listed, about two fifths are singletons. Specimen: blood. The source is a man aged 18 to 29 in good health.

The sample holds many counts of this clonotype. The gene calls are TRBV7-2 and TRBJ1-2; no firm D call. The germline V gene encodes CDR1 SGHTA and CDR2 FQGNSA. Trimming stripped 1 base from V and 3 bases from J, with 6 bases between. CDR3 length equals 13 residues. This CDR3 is CASSLGPDYGYTF. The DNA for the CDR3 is TGTGCCAGCAGCTTAGGTCCAGACTATGGCTACACCTTC.

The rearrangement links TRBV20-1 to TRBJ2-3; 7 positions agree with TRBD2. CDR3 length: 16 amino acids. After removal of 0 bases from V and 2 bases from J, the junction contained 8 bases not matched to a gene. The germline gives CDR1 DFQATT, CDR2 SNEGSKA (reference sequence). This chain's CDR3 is CSARDPERDYTDTQYF. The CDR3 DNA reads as TGCAGTGCTAGAGATCCCGAGAGGGACTACACAGATACGCAGTATTTT.

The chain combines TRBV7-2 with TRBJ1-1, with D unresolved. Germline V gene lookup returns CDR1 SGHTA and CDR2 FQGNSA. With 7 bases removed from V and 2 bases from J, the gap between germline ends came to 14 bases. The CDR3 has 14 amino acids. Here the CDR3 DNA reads TGTGCCAGCACCGTCTTAGTGTTCAACACTGAAGCTTTCTTT. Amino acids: CASTVLVFNTEAFF.

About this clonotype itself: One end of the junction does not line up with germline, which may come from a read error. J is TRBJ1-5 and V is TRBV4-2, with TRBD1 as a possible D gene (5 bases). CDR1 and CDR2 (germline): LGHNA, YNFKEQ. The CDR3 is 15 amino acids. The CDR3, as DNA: TGTGCCAGCAGCCAAGCTAAGGGACGAAATCAGCCCCGGCATTTT. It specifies CASSQAKGRNQPRHF.

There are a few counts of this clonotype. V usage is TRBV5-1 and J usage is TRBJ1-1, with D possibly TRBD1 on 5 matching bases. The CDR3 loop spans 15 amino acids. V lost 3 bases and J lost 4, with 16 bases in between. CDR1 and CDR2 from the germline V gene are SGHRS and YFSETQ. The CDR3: CASSSNSRVGTEAFF. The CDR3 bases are TGCGCCAGCAGCTCAAATTCCAGGGTCGGCACTGAAGCTTTCTTT. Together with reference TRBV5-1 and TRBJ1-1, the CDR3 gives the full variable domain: KAGVTQTPRYLIKTRGQQVTLSCSPISGHRSVSWYQQTPGQGLQFLFEYFSETQRNKGNFPGRFSGRQFSNSRSEMNVSTLELGDSALYLCASSSNSRVGTEAFFGQGTRLTVV.

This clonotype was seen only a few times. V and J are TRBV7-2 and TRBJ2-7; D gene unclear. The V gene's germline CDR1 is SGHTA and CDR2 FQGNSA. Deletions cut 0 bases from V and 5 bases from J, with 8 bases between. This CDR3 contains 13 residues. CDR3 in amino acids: CASSLAAWDEQYF. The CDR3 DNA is TGTGCCAGCAGCTTAGCGGCTTGGGACGAGCAGTACTTC.

CDR3: CSVEEGGANYGYTF. CDR3 sequence (DNA): TGCAGCGTTGAAGAAGGAGGGGCCAACTATGGCTACACCTTC. This chain uses TRBV29-1 with TRBJ1-2, with a weak D call TRBD1 (5 bases). Germline CDR1 SQVTM, CDR2 ANQGSEA. This CDR3 is 14 amino acids long. V lost 0 bases and J 2 bases, leaving 10 bases between the germline ends.

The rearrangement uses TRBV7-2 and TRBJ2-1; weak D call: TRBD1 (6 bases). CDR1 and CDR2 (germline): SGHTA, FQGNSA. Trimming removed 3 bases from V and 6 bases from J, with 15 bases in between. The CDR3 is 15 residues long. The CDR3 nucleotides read TGTGCCAGCAGCTTCGACAGGCTGGAGTTCAATGAGCAGTTCTTC. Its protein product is CASSFDRLEFNEQFF. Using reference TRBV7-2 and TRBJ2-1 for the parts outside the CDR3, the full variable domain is GAGVSQSPSNKVTEKGKDVELRCDPISGHTALYWYRQSLGQGLEFLIYFQGNSAPDKSGLPSDRFSAERTGGSVSTLTIQRTQQEDSAVYLCASSFDRLEFNEQFFGPGTRLTVL.

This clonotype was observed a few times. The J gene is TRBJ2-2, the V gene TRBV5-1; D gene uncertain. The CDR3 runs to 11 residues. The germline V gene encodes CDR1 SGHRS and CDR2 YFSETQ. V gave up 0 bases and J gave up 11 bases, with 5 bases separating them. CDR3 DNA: TGCGCCAGCAGCTTGGGGATCGAGCTGTTTTTT. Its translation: CASSLGIELFF.

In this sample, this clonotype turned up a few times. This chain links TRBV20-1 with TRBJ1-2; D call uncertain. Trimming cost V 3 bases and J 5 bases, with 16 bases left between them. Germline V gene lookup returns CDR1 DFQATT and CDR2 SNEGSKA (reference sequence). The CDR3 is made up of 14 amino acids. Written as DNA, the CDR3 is TGCAGTGCTAGTATCGAGATTTTCCCTTATGGCTACACCTTC. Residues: CSASIEIFPYGYTF.

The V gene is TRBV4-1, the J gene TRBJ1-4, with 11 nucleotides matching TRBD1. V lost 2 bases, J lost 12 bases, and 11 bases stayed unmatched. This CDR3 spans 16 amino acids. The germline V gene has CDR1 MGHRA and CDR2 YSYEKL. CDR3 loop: CASSQLPGQGGEELFF. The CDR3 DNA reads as TGCGCCAGCAGCCAATTACCGGGACAGGGGGGAGAAGAACTGTTTTTT.

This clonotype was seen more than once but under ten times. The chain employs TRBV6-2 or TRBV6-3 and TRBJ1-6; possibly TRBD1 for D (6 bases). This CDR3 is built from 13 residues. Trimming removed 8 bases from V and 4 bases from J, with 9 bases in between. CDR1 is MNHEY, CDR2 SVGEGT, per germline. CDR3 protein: CASGGQYNSPLHF. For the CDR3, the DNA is TGTGCCAGCGGAGGACAGTATAATTCACCCCTCCACTTT.

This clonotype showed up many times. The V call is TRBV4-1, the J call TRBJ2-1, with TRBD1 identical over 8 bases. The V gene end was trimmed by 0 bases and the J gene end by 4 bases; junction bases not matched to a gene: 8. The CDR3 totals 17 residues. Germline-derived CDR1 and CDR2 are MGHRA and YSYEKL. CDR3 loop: CASSQDDRQGKYNEQFF. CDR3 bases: TGCGCCAGCAGCCAAGATGACCGACAGGGGAAGTACAATGAGCAGTTCTTC.

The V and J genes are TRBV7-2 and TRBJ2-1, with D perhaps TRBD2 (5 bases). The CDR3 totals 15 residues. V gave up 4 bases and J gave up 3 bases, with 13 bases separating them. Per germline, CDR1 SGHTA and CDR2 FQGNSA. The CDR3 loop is CASSSEGTDYNEQFF. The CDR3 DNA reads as TGTGCCAGCAGCTCTGAGGGAACAGACTACAATGAGCAGTTCTTC.

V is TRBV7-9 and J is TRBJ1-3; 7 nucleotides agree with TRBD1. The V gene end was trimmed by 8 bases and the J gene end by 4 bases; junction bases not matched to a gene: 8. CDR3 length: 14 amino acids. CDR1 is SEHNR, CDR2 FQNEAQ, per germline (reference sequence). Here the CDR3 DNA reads TGTGCCAGCCTCTCAGGGGGTACAGGAAACACCATATATTTT. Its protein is CASLSGGTGNTIYF.

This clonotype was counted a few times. The CDR3: CASSLQGARKEKLFF. The DNA for the CDR3 is TGTGCCAGCAGCTTACAGGGGGCGCGAAAGGAAAAACTGTTTTTT. V gene TRBV7-9 combines with J gene TRBJ1-4; 8 bases are shared with TRBD1. Germline trimming cut 2 bases from V and 8 bases from J; bases unmatched to any gene: 7. CDR3 length: 15 residues. Per the germline V gene, CDR1 is SEHNR and CDR2 is FQNEAQ (reference sequence).

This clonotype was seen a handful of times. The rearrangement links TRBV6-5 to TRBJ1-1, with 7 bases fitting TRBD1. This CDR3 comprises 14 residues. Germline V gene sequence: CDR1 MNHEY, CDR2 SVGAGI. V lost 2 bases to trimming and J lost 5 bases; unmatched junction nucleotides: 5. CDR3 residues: CASSYDRAGTEAFF. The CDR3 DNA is TGTGCCAGCAGTTACGACAGGGCGGGGACTGAAGCTTTCTTT.

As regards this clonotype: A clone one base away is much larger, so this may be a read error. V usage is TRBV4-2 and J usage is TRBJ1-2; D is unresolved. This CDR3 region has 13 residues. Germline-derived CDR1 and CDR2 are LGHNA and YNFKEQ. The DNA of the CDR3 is TGTGCCAGCAGCCAGGGAGCTAACCATGGCTACACCTTC. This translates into CASSQGANHGYTF.

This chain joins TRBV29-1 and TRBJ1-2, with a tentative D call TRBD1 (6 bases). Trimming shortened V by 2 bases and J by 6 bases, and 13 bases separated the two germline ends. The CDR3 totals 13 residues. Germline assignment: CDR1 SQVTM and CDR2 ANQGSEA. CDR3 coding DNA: TGCAGCGTTGAACGGGGGCTTTTGGATGGCTACACCTTC. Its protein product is CSVERGLLDGYTF.

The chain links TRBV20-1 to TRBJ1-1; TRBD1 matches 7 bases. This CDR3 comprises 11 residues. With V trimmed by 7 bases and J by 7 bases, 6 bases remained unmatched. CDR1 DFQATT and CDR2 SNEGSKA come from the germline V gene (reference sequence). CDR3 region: CSVSQGVEAFF. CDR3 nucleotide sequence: TGCAGTGTTTCGCAGGGGGTTGAAGCTTTCTTT.

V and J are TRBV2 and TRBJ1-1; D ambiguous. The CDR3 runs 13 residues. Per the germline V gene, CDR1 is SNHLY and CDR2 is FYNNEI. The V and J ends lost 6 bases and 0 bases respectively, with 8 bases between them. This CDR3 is CASRPDLNTEAFF. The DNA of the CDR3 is TGTGCCAGCAGGCCCGACTTGAACACTGAAGCTTTCTTT.

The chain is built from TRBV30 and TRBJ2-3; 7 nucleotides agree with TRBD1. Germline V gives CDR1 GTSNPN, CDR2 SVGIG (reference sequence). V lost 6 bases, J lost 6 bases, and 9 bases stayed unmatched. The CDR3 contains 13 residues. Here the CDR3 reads CACDRDDSDTQYF. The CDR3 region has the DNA TGTGCCTGCGACAGGGACGATTCGGATACGCAGTATTTT.

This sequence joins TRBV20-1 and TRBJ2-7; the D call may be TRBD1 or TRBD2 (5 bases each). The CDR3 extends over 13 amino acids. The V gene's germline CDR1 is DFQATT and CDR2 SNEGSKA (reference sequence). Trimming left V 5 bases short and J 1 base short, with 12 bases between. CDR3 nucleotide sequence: TGCAGTGCTGGGACCGGCCTATCCTACGAGCAGTACTTC. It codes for CSAGTGLSYEQYF.

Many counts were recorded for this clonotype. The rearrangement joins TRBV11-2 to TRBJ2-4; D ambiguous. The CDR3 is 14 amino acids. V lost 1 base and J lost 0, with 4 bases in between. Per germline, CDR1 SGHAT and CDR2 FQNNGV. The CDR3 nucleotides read TGTGCCAGCAGCTTAGCCCTAGCCAAAAACATTCAGTACTTC. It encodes CASSLALAKNIQYF.

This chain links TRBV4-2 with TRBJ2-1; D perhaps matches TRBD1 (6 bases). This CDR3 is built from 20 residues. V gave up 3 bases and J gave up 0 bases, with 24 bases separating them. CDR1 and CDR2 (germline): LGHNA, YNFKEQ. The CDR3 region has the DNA TGTGCCAGCAGCCATACTAGGGCCAGGGGCCCCCTGGGCTCCTACAATGAGCAGTTCTTC. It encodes CASSHTRARGPLGSYNEQFF.

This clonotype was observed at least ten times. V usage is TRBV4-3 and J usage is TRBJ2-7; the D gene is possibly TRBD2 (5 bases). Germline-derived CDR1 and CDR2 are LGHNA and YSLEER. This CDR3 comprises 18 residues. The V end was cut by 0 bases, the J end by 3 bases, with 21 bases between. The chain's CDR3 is CASSQDFSSGTRFYEQYF. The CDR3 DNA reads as TGCGCCAGCAGCCAAGATTTTTCCAGCGGTACCCGATTCTACGAGCAGTACTTC.

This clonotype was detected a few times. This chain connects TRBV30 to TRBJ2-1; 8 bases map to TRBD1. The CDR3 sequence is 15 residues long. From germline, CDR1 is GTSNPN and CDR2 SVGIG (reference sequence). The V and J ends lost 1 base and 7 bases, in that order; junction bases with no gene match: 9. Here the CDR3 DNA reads TGTGCCTGGAGTGCTCCCCGGACAGGGATTAATGAGCAGTTCTTC. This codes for CAWSAPRTGINEQFF.

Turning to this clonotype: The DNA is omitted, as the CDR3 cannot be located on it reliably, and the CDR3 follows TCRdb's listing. This CDR3 reads CASSSSDFDGAFF. V and J are TRBV27 and TRBJ1-1. CDR1 is MNHEY and CDR2 is SMNVEV in the germline V gene (reference sequence). The CDR3 extends over 13 residues, inclusive of both ends.

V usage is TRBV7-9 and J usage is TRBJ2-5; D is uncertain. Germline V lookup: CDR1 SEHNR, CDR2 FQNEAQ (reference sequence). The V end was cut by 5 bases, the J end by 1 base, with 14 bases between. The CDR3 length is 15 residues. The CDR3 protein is CASSQTPDRQETQYF. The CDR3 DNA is TGTGCCAGCAGCCAGACACCTGACCGCCAAGAGACCCAGTACTTC. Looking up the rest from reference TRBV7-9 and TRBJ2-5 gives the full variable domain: DTGVSQNPRHKITKRGQNVTFRCDPISEHNRLYWYRQTLGQGPEFLTYFQNEAQLEKSRLLSDRFSAERPKGSFSTLEIQRTEQGDSAMYLCASSQTPDRQETQYFGPGTRLLVL.

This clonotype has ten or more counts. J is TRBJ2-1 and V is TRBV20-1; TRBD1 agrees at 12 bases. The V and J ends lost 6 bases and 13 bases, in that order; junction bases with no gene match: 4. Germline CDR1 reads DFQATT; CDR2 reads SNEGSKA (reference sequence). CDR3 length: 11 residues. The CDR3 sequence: CSARDRGQQFF. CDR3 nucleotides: TGCAGTGCCCGGGACAGGGGGCAACAGTTCTTC.